This passage covers 3 T cell receptor beta chains from one sample sequenced in a study of tumor-infiltrating lymphocytes in primary liver carcinoma. Unsorted bulk tissue, 20-30 mg of it, served as the source for co-extraction of RNA and DNA. Total RNA (roughly 530 ng) served as template for TCR beta cDNA synthesis primed by a constant-region primer. A slightly modified ARM-PCR protocol with three nested multiplex PCR rounds produced these TCR beta libraries. Rounds one and two of PCR, each of roughly 10 cycles, were primed with TRBV1-TRBV30 forward primers and a C-beta reverse primer. TCRdb re-derived calls from the multiplex PCR reads in MiXCR, one entry per CDR3 protein. The sample holds 99,000 or so distinct CDR3 sequences; around 80% are singletons and the top ten take around 21%. Sequencing used liver tumor tissue from sampling region 3. Stated subset: tumor region T3, left-lateral pole. The origin of the receptors is a man aged 40-49 years with primary liver carcinoma and hepatitis B virus infection.

This clonotype was picked up one time. The chain uses TRBV11-2 and TRBJ2-1; 11 bases map to TRBD2. V was pared by 8 bases and J by 6 bases, with 9 bases of the junction left unmatched. The germline CDR1 and CDR2 sequences are SGHAT and FQNNGV. This CDR3 spans 15 amino acids. CDR3 residues: CASGSLAGGTNEQFF. CDR3 in DNA: TGTGCCAGCGGTTCTCTAGCGGGAGGCACCAATGAGCAGTTCTTC.

V gene TRBV29-1 combines with J gene TRBJ2-7, with no clear D. CDR1 and CDR2 from the germline V gene are SQVTM and ANQGSEA. Between the trimmed V and J ends, which lost 3 bases and 4 bases, there was a span of 16 bases. This CDR3 spans 14 amino acids. This CDR3 reads CSVEFGNGGYEQYF. CDR3 DNA sequence: TGCAGCGTTGAGTTTGGTAACGGTGGGTACGAGCAGTACTTC.

By its share, this clonotype is medium-sized. The chain carries TRBV6-5 and TRBJ2-5, with TRBD2 as a possible D gene (5 bases). Between the trimmed V and J ends, which lost 0 bases and 1 base, there was a span of 15 bases. The length of the CDR3 is 17 residues. The V gene's germline CDR1 is MNHEY and CDR2 SVGAGI. The CDR3 is CASSYSSSGGSQETQYF. CDR3 nucleotide sequence: TGTGCCAGCAGTTACTCGAGTAGTGGCGGGTCCCAAGAGACCCAGTACTTC.